The sequence of this T cell receptor beta chain was determined in a study of cytomegalovirus exposure and HLA in healthy donors. In the PCR, 60 Vbeta and 13 Jbeta primers were used. Generated by immunoSEQ multiplex PCR, the TCRdb table keeps only in-frame clones and is missing some. Altogether 200,000 to 250,000 clones are present, 82% being singletons, with the ten largest covering roughly 0.58%. With 3 bases removed from V and 8 bases from J, the gap between germline ends came to 11 bases. Germline loops: CDR1 GTSNPN, CDR2 SVGIG (reference sequence). The CDR3 runs 13 residues. The V call is TRBV30, the J call TRBJ1-6; tentative D call: TRBD1 (5 bases). What was sequenced was PBMCs. This TCR derives from a woman in her thirties or forties in good health and CMV-seronegative. The CDR3 reads CAWRKTAYSPLHF. CDR3 bases: TGTGCCTGGAGGAAGACAGCTTATTCACCCCTCCACTTT.